The 5 T cell receptor beta chains below come from one sample, sequenced in a study of radiation and T cells in renal cell carcinoma (dated by TCRdb to the early 2020s). The time point label, read with the paper, signifies: blood 4 weeks post-SBRT, at nephrectomy. Read against the paper, the sample's treatment or condition label means: 15 Gy SBRT to primary tumor, nephrectomy 4 weeks later. The protocol used for the library was the immunoSEQ multiplex PCR assay. The source is immuneACCESS, and TCRdb retained only in-frame sequences with V and J called. Part of the clones is not carried over; for the studies checked, unresolved V genes explain less than half of this, and the remainder is unexplained. This sample gives about 150,000 clones in total; 75% to 90% of them show up just once. Around a sixth of the sample lies in the top ten. This specimen was blood, taken from a patient whose treatment included radiotherapy and nephrectomy. Receptors were obtained from a woman aged 50 to 65 with renal cell carcinoma.

This clone was seen a few times. The chain is built from TRBV9 and TRBJ2-2, with D hard to call. Germline CDR1 and CDR2: SGDLS and YYNGEE. The CDR3 has 14 residues. The ends were cut back, 2 bases at V and 0 bases at J, with 5 bases in the middle. The CDR3 DNA reads TGTGCCAGCAGCGTGGGTACGAACACCGGGGAGCTGTTTTTT. It encodes CASSVGTNTGELFF.

V usage is TRBV28 and J usage is TRBJ1-1; D gene unclear. Trimming took off 6 bases at V and 4 bases at J, with 15 bases between the two ends. The CDR3 is 14 amino acids. The germline V gene encodes CDR1 MDHEN and CDR2 SYDVKM. CDR3 in amino acids: CASSPRRELTEAFF. DNA for the CDR3: TGTGCCAGCAGCCCAAGACGGGAACTCACTGAAGCTTTCTTT.

The genes are TRBV28 and TRBJ2-1; TRBD2 is a possible D gene (6 bases). The V and J ends lost 7 bases and 6 bases respectively, with 10 bases between them. This CDR3 comprises 12 residues. Per the germline V gene, CDR1 is MDHEN and CDR2 is SYDVKM. CDR3 in DNA: TGTGCCAGCACGGGACTTATCAATGAGCAGTTCTTC. It yields the protein CASTGLINEQFF.

V gene TRBV5-1 combines with J gene TRBJ1-2; 7 positions match TRBD1. The junction had 10 bases not matched to a gene; V was cut back by 5 bases and J by 0 bases. Germline-derived CDR1 and CDR2 are SGHRS and YFSETQ. This CDR3 is built from 16 residues. CDR3 bases: TGCGCCAGCAGTTCCGCGACAGGGCGAACTAACTATGGCTACACCTTC. It translates to CASSSATGRTNYGYTF.

A few counts support this clone. The chain links TRBV7-2 to TRBJ1-1, with D unclear. V lost 4 bases and J 5 bases, leaving 11 bases between the germline ends. The CDR3 sequence is 13 residues long. Germline V gives CDR1 SGHTA, CDR2 FQGNSA. CDR3 residues: CASSSKQWTEAFF. In DNA form, the CDR3 reads TGTGCCAGCAGCTCGAAGCAGTGGACTGAAGCTTTCTTT.